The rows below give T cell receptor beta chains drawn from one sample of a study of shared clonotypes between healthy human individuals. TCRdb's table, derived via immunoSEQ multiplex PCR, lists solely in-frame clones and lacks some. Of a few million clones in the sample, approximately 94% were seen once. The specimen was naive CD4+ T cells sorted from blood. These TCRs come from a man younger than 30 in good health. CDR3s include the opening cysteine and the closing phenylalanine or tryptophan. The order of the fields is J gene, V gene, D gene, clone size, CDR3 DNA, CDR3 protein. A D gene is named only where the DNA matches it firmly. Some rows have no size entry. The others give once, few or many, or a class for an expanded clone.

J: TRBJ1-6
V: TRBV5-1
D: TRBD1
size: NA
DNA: TGCGCCAGCAGCGCGGGACAGGCGATTTCACCCCTCCACTTT
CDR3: CASSAGQAISPLHF

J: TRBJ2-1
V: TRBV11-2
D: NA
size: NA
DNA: TGTGCCAGCAGCTTAGCCCGAGACTTAGACAGACTTTACAATGAGCAGTTCTTC
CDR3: CASSLARDLDRLYNEQFF

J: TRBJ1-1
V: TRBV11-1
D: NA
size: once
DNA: TGTGCCAGCAGCTTAGGAACATGGGACCAGACCGACACTGAAGCTTTCTTT
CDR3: CASSLGTWDQTDTEAFF

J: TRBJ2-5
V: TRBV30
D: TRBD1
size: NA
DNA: TGTGCCTGGAGTGCTCAGGGGGCTGGGGAGACCCAGTACTTC
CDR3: CAWSAQGAGETQYF

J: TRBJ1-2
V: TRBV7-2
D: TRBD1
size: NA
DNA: TGTGCCAGCAGCTTGACAGGGACAACTCCTAACTATGGCTACACCTTC
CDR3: CASSLTGTTPNYGYTF

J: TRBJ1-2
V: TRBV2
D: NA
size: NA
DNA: TGTGCCAGCAGTGCGGGGCTTAACTATGGCTACACCTTC
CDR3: CASSAGLNYGYTF

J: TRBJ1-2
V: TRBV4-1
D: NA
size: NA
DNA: TGCGCCAGCAGCCAAGATCACGACAGAACAGGCTACACCTTC
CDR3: CASSQDHDRTGYTF

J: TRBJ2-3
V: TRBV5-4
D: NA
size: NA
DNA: TGTGCCAGCAGCTCGACGTTTAGGACGGATACGCAGTATTTT
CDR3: CASSSTFRTDTQYF

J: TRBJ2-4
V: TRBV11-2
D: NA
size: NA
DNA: TGTGCCAGCAGCTTAGACGCATCGGTACTACATGTGGCCAAAAACATTCAGTACTTC
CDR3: CASSLDASVLHVAKNIQYF

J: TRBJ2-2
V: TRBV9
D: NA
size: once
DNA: TGTGCCAGCAGCGTAGCTGGGACTTTGAACACCGGGGAGCTGTTTTTT
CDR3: CASSVAGTLNTGELFF

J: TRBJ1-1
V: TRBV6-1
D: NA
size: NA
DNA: TGTGCCAGCAAAAAAGGGGCGCTGGACACTGAAGCTTTCTTT
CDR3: CASKKGALDTEAFF

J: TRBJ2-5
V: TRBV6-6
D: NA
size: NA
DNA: TGTGCCAGCAGTCTTGACTACCGAGGGACCCAGTACTTC
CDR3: CASSLDYRGTQYF

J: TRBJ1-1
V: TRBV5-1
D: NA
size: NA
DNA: TGCGCCAGCAGCCCCGACTTTGTCATGAACACTGAAGCTTTCTTT
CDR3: CASSPDFVMNTEAFF

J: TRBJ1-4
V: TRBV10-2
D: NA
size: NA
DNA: TGCGCCAGCAGTAGGGACGGACGAAATGAAAAACTGTTTTTT
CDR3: CASSRDGRNEKLFF

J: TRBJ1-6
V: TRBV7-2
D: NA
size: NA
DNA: TGTGCCAGCAGCTTAGGGCAGGGCTCCTATAATTCACCCCTCCACTTT
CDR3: CASSLGQGSYNSPLHF

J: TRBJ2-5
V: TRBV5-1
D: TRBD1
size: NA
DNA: TGCGCCAGCAGCCCGGACGGGGACAGCCAAGAGACCCAGTACTTC
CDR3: CASSPDGDSQETQYF

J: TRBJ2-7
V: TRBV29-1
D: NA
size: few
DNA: TGCAGCGCCGCCGGTGCCGGGACCAACTCCTACGAGCAGTACTTC
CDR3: CSAAGAGTNSYEQYF

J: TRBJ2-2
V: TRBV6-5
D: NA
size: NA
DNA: TGTGCCAGCAGTTCTAACACCGGGGAGCTGTTTTTT
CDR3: CASSSNTGELFF

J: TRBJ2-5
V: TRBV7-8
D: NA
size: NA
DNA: TGTGCCAGCAGCGCGGGAGAGACCCAGTACTTC
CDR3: CASSAGETQYF

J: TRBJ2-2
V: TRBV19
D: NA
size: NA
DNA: TGTGCCAGTAGTATGCAGGGGCTCGGGGAGCTGTTTTTT
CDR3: CASSMQGLGELFF

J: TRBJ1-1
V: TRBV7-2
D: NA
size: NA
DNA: TGTGCCAGCAGCTTAGGGGGGGTTGCGACTGAAGCTTTCTTT
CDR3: CASSLGGVATEAFF

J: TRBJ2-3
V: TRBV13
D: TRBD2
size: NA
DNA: TGTGCCAGCAGCCGTAGCGGGACAGATACGCAGTATTTT
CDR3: CASSRSGTDTQYF

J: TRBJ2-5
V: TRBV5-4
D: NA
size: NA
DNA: TGTGCCAGCAGCTTGCTCTCTCTGCCCCGGGAAGAGACCCAGTACTTC
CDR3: CASSLLSLPREETQYF

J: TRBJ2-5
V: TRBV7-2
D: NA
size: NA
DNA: TGTGCCAGCAGCCCTCAACGGCGGGGCTTAGAGACCCAGTACTTC
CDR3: CASSPQRRGLETQYF